This T cell receptor (beta chain) was captured in a study of regulatory T cells in long-lasting Graves disease. On the study more broadly: Antithyroid drugs had been given to newly diagnosed Graves' patients for under 3 months.

Relying on iRepertoire HTBI primers and Arm-PCR of CDR3 regions, the team built TCR beta libraries. TCRdb reprocessed the multiplex PCR reads with MiXCR, giving one entry per CDR3 protein. In the table there are a few hundred thousand distinct CDR3 sequences, approximately 10% of which are singletons. The CDR3 totals 12 residues. The germline V gene has CDR1 SQVTM and CDR2 ANQGSEA. V lost 3 bases, J lost 4 bases, and 9 bases lay in between. Time point: newly diagnosed GD, antithyroid drugs for less than 3 months. From PBMCs, RNA was extracted and then used to make the TCR library. This sample was shared with a second study, whose subject was T cells in Graves' hyperthyroidism and ophthalmopathy. From that second work: For Graves' hyperthyroidism to be stable, ophthalmopathy could not progress within 18 months. Stable hyperthyroidism was separated from ophthalmopathy by a model based on 13 V-J features.

This clonotype was sampled from a young woman with Graves disease. The source material was peripheral blood mononuclear cells (PBMCs), sampled at new diagnosis, from a patient treated with antithyroid drugs. The chain carries TRBV29-1 and TRBJ1-2; no definite D call. Here the CDR3 DNA reads TGCAGCGTTGAGAAGGAGATCTATGGCTACACCTTC. Translation gives CSVEKEIYGYTF.